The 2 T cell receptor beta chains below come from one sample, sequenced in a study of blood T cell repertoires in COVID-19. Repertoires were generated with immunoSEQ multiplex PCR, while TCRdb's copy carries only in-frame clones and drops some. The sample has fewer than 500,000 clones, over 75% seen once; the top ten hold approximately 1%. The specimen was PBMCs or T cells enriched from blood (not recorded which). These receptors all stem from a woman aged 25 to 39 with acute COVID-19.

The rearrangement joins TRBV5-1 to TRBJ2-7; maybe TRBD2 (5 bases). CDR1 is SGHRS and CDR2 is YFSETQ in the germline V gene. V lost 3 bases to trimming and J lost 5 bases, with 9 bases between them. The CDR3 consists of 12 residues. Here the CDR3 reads CASSSGSHEQYF. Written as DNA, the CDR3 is TGCGCCAGCAGCTCTGGGAGTCACGAGCAGTACTTC.

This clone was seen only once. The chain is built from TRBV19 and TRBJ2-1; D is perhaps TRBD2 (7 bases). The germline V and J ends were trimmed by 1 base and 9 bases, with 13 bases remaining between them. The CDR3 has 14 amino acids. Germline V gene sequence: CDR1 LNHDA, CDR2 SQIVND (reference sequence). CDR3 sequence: CASSIAGGAGEQFF. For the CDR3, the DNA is TGTGCCAGTAGTATAGCTGGGGGGGCGGGTGAGCAGTTCTTC.